This T cell receptor (beta chain) emerged from a study of cytomegalovirus exposure and HLA in healthy donors. This CDR3 comprises 14 residues. Germline CDR1 is SNHLY and CDR2 is FYNNEI. V gave up 3 bases and J gave up 4 bases, with 12 bases separating them. PCR used 60 Vbeta primers and 13 Jbeta primers. Clones were read by immunoSEQ multiplex PCR, and TCRdb kept only the in-frame ones, dropping some. The data show about 37,000 clones, around 74% seen once. Sequenced input: PBMCs. The rearrangement joins TRBV2 to TRBJ1-1, with D possibly matching TRBD1 (6 bases). This sequence originates from a man aged 25-45 years in good health and CMV-seronegative. The CDR3 coding sequence is TGTGCCAGCAGTGAGGGAGGGGGAGGCACTGAAGCTTTCTTT. Its translation is CASSEGGGGTEAFF.